This T cell receptor beta chain was observed in a study of T cell repertoires in cytomegalovirus infection. Study-level information: From public TCR beta signatures came an indication of both CMV infection and matching HLA type.

The CDR3 totals 14 residues. Germline V gene lookup returns CDR1 SEHNR and CDR2 FQNEAQ (reference sequence). About this clonotype: Its specificity is not known.

TCRdb analysed the reads with MiXCR anew, one entry per CDR3 protein. The data show 900,000 to 950,000 distinct CDR3 sequences, 31% seen once. Points from the study as a whole: Ex vivo, HLA-C-restricted CMV-specific TCR beta clonotypes prevailed over the rest of the response. Cumulative frequency of public TCR beta families picked out carriers of CMV plus the relevant HLA.

The sequence was collected from a human donor in good health (CMV status not recorded). Some clones in this sample may be carry-over from other donors' samples. The material was cultured CD8+ T cells from PBMCs, obtained from culture after CMV antigen stimulation. The V gene is TRBV7-9, the J gene TRBJ1-5; D uncertain. The CDR3 loop reads CVTRYAGSNQPQHF. The CDR3 DNA is TGTGTCACCCGGTATGCGGGTAGCAATCAGCCCCAGCATTTT.